This T cell receptor beta chain was observed in a study of T cells after yellow fever vaccination. Study-wide results and caveats: A small share of clonotypes appeared in both CD4 and CD8 compartments.

Comment on this clonotype: The antigen remains undetermined.

Generation of TCR cDNA used 5'RACE template switching (which added a universal primer site and UMIs). A single record per CDR3 protein comes from TCRdb applying MiXCR to the 5' RACE reads. The data hold fewer than 500,000 distinct CDR3 sequences, with roughly a sixth observed a single time. This CDR3 contains 15 residues. The germline V gene encodes CDR1 KGHSH and CDR2 LQKENI. Trimming removed 3 bases from V and 2 bases from J; junction bases left unmatched: 3. This receptor was identified in a man aged 18 to 30 who received the YFV17D yellow fever vaccine. Here the sequenced sample was PBMCs, taken before the yellow fever booster vaccination. J is TRBJ2-3 and V is TRBV18; 9 bases fit TRBD2. The CDR3 is CASSPQRGDTDTQYF. As DNA, the CDR3 is TGTGCCAGCTCACCTCAGCGGGGGGACACAGATACGCAGTATTTT.